These 30 T cell receptor beta chains originate from one sample sequenced in a study of blood T cell repertoires in COVID-19. Assay: immunoSEQ multiplex PCR; the TCRdb copy retains only in-frame clones and omits some. The table shows under 250,000 clones, with roughly nine tenths occurring only once. Sequenced: peripheral blood. The receptors stem from a man between 25 and 39 years old with acute or convalescent COVID-19.

The V gene is TRBV4-1, the J gene TRBJ2-7; 10 nucleotides agree with TRBD1. The CDR3 contains 17 residues. Trimming removed 0 bases from V and 2 bases from J; junction bases left unmatched: 7. The germline V gene encodes CDR1 MGHRA and CDR2 YSYEKL. The CDR3 loop reads CASSQDLFGQGAYEQYF. As DNA, the CDR3 is TGCGCCAGCAGCCAAGATCTTTTCGGACAGGGGGCCTACGAGCAGTACTTC.

The chain uses TRBV24-1 and TRBJ1-4; D gene uncertain. Per germline, CDR1 KGHDR and CDR2 SFDVKD. The CDR3 spans 15 residues. The germline V and J ends were trimmed by 2 bases and 10 bases, with 16 bases remaining between them. CDR3 sequence: CATSDSKSILGKLFF. The CDR3 bases are TGTGCCACCAGTGATTCCAAATCAATCCTAGGAAAACTGTTTTTT.

The chain carries TRBV6-1 and TRBJ2-7; no definite D call. Trimming took 2 bases from V and 0 from J, leaving 11 bases between them. Germline CDR1 reads MNHNS; CDR2 reads SASEGT. The CDR3 is 15 amino acids. CDR3 sequence reads: CASSEFQLSSYEQYF. In nucleotides, the CDR3 is TGTGCCAGCAGTGAATTTCAACTAAGCTCCTACGAGCAGTACTTC.

The gene calls are TRBV4-2 and TRBJ1-1; tentative D call: TRBD1 (6 bases). The V gene's germline CDR1 is LGHNA and CDR2 YNFKEQ. V was clipped by 0 bases and J by 8 bases, with 19 bases between them. The CDR3 spans 16 residues. The CDR3: CASSQDRVGTKGEAFF. The CDR3 bases are TGTGCCAGCAGCCAAGATCGGGTTGGGACAAAGGGAGAAGCTTTCTTT.

J is TRBJ1-1 and V is TRBV19; D perhaps matches TRBD1 (6 bases). Germline V gene data show CDR1 as LNHDA and CDR2 as SQIVND (reference sequence). The V gene lost 7 bases and the J gene lost 14 bases, with 17 bases spanning the gap. The CDR3 spans 11 residues. CDR3 residues: CASIEEGQFFF. The CDR3 DNA reads TGTGCCAGTATTGAGGAAGGACAGTTCTTCTTT.

With respect to this clone: Other DNA sequences within the sample encode an identical CDR3. The chain joins TRBV18 to TRBJ2-1; 8 positions agree with TRBD2. The CDR3 runs to 15 residues. Germline CDR1 KGHSH, CDR2 LQKENI. V lost 3 bases and J lost 4; bases outside the gene matches: 5. CDR3 nucleotide sequence: TGTGCCAGCTCACCGTTACTAGCGGAATACAATGAGCAGTTCTTC. It translates to CASSPLLAEYNEQFF. The whole variable domain, filled in from reference TRBV18 and TRBJ2-1, reads NAGVMQNPRHLVRRRGQEARLRCSPMKGHSHVYWYRQLPEEGLKFMVYLQKENIIDESGMPKERFSAEFPKEGPSILRIQQVVRGDSAAYFCASSPLLAEYNEQFFGPGTRLTVL.

The gene calls are TRBV10-1 and TRBJ1-1, with D unclear. V lost 1 base and J lost 2, with 11 bases in between. This CDR3 has 15 residues. The germline V gene has CDR1 WNHNN and CDR2 SYGVQD (reference sequence). CDR3 sequence (DNA): TGCGCCAGCAGTGAGTTTTCCTCGGGTAACACTGAAGCTTTCTTT. Protein: CASSEFSSGNTEAFF.

The chain recombines TRBV19 with TRBJ2-3; a possible D gene is TRBD1 (5 bases). The V gene lost 7 bases and the J gene lost 4 bases, with 15 bases spanning the gap. This CDR3 comprises 14 residues. In germline, CDR1 is LNHDA, CDR2 SQIVND (reference sequence). The CDR3 here is CASNSFQGPDTQYF. Written as DNA, the CDR3 is TGTGCCAGTAATTCTTTTCAGGGCCCAGATACGCAGTATTTT.

This sequence joins TRBV30 and TRBJ1-2, with 7 bases fitting TRBD1. Trimming removed 5 bases from V and 14 bases from J; junction bases left unmatched: 14. Germline lookup yields CDR1 GTSNPN and CDR2 SVGIG (reference sequence). This CDR3 comprises 12 residues. The CDR3 DNA reads as TGTGCCTGGTCCCGTCAGGGACAGTCAAATACCTTC. This translates into CAWSRQGQSNTF.

This chain joins TRBV4-1 and TRBJ2-7; D is possibly TRBD1 (6 bases). CDR1 MGHRA and CDR2 YSYEKL come from the germline V gene. The CDR3 consists of 14 residues. Trimming removed 4 bases from V and 2 bases from J, with 12 bases in between. CDR3: CASSPQGLAYEQYF. The CDR3 DNA reads as TGCGCCAGCAGCCCACAGGGTCTGGCCTACGAGCAGTACTTC.

This chain links TRBV24-1 with TRBJ1-5; D call uncertain. The V gene lost 3 bases and the J gene lost 0 bases, with 14 bases spanning the gap. The CDR3 totals 17 residues. Per the germline V gene, CDR1 is KGHDR and CDR2 is SFDVKD. The CDR3 protein is CATSDRAFGASNQPQHF. In DNA form, the CDR3 reads TGTGCCACCAGTGATAGAGCTTTCGGAGCTAGCAATCAGCCCCAGCATTTT.

The genes are TRBV5-8 and TRBJ2-1; 8 bases match TRBD2. The CDR3 consists of 15 residues. After removal of 1 base from V and 4 bases from J, the junction contained 4 bases not matched to a gene. The V gene's germline CDR1 is SGHTS and CDR2 YDEGEE. The DNA of the CDR3 is TGTGCCAGCAGCTTGACGACGGGAGGGTACAATGAGCAGTTCTTC. This codes for CASSLTTGGYNEQFF.

This clone showed up just a few times. The chain employs TRBV5-1 and TRBJ2-5; D is unclear. The CDR3 covers 14 residues. Germline-derived CDR1 and CDR2 are SGHRS and YFSETQ. Between the trimmed V and J ends, which lost 2 bases and 2 bases, there was a span of 10 bases. The CDR3 DNA is TGCGCCAGCAGCTTAACGAGCATACAAGAGACCCAGTACTTC. Amino acids: CASSLTSIQETQYF.

The V gene is TRBV28, the J gene TRBJ1-4, with D perhaps TRBD1 (5 bases). CDR1 and CDR2 (germline): MDHEN, SYDVKM. Trimming shortened V by 4 bases and J by 8 bases, and 17 bases separated the two germline ends. CDR3 length: 15 amino acids. The CDR3 DNA is TGTGCCAGCAGTTCCTCCTTGGGACTCACCGAAAAACTGTTTTTT. It yields the protein CASSSSLGLTEKLFF. Looking up the rest from reference TRBV28 and TRBJ1-4 gives the full variable domain: DVKVTQSSRYLVKRTGEKVFLECVQDMDHENMFWYRQDPGLGLRLIYFSYDVKMKEKGDIPEGYSVSREKKERFSLILESASTNQTSMYLCASSSSLGLTEKLFFGSGTQLSVL.

This clone was picked up a small number of times. The chain has TRBV7-9 and TRBJ1-2; TRBD1 matches at 7 bases. Unmatched junction bases numbered 6, after V lost 5 bases and J lost 6 bases. The germline gives CDR1 SEHNR, CDR2 FQNEAQ (reference sequence). The CDR3 totals 13 residues. The CDR3 nucleotides are TGTGCCAGCAGCCTCGACAGGGAACATGGCTACACCTTC. This translates into CASSLDREHGYTF.

The chain uses TRBV18 and TRBJ1-1; 9 bases line up with TRBD1. Germline values: CDR1 KGHSH, CDR2 LQKENI. With V trimmed by 4 bases and J by 0 bases, 0 bases remained unmatched. The CDR3 is 14 amino acids. The CDR3 coding sequence is TGTGCCAGCTCACGGGACAGGGTGAACACTGAAGCTTTCTTT. It codes for CASSRDRVNTEAFF.

The chain joins TRBV7-8 to TRBJ1-1; a weak D match, TRBD1 (5 bases). V was clipped by 5 bases and J by 4 bases, with 20 bases between them. CDR1 is SGHVS, CDR2 FQNEAQ, per germline. The CDR3 has 16 amino acids. The CDR3 nucleotides are TGTGCCAGCAGCGTGCAAATCTCTGGGGGGGGCACTGAAGCTTTCTTT. It translates to CASSVQISGGGTEAFF.

A few counts support this clone. The genes are TRBV5-8 and TRBJ2-7; 7 nucleotides align to TRBD1. The V gene's germline CDR1 is SGHTS and CDR2 YDEGEE. The CDR3 totals 13 residues. The V and J ends lost 5 bases and 5 bases, in that order; junction bases with no gene match: 7. As DNA, the CDR3 is TGTGCCAGCAGAACGACAGGGTCGGACGAGCAGTACTTC. Its translation: CASRTTGSDEQYF.

The J gene is TRBJ2-3, the V gene TRBV11-3, with 10 nucleotides matching TRBD2. The V and J ends lost 8 bases and 3 bases, in that order; junction bases with no gene match: 14. This CDR3 is 17 amino acids long. Germline V lookup: CDR1 SGHNT, CDR2 YENEEA. In nucleotides, the CDR3 is TGTGCCAGCGCAATAGGGGTAGCGGGGGGTGGAACAGATACGCAGTATTTT. This codes for CASAIGVAGGGTDTQYF.

The V and J genes are TRBV7-8 and TRBJ1-4, with no clear D. V was trimmed by 5 bases and J by 2 bases, leaving 6 bases between them. This CDR3 spans 13 amino acids. CDR1 and CDR2 from the germline V gene are SGHVS and FQNEAQ. The CDR3 spells CASSPYTNEKLFF. Written as DNA, the CDR3 is TGTGCCAGCAGCCCCTACACTAATGAAAAACTGTTTTTT. The variable domain in full, completed from reference TRBV7-8 and TRBJ1-4, reads GAGVSQSPRYKVAKRGQDVALRCDPISGHVSLFWYQQALGQGPEFLTYFQNEAQLDKSGLPSDRFFAERPEGSVSTLKIQRTQQEDSAVYLCASSPYTNEKLFFGSGTQLSVL.

The chain joins TRBV3-1 (or the pseudogene TRBV3-2) to TRBJ2-6; D is unclear. There are 14 residues in the CDR3. V was trimmed by 1 base and J by 2 bases, leaving 3 bases between them. CDR1 and CDR2 from the germline V gene are LGHDT and YNNKEL (reference sequence). The CDR3 loop reads CASSQAAGANVLTF. CDR3 coding DNA: TGTGCCAGCAGCCAAGCAGCTGGGGCCAACGTCCTGACTTTC.

The rearrangement links TRBV7-8 to TRBJ2-7; unclear D gene. Trimming stripped 3 bases from V and 0 bases from J, with 9 bases between. Germline CDR1 SGHVS, CDR2 FQNEAQ. CDR3 length: 14 residues. CDR3 sequence (DNA): TGTGCCAGCAGCTTCAAAGCCCCCTCCTACGAGCAGTACTTC. Protein: CASSFKAPSYEQYF.

The rearrangement uses TRBV28 and TRBJ2-5; 7 bases map to TRBD1. The CDR3 is made up of 12 amino acids. Germline values: CDR1 MDHEN, CDR2 SYDVKM. V was clipped by 3 bases and J by 6 bases; unmatched bases: 1. CDR3 DNA sequence: TGTGCCAGCAGTTTTAGGGGGCAGACCCAGTACTTC. Protein product: CASSFRGQTQYF.

DNA for the CDR3: TGTGCCAGCAGCTCAACAGAACTCGAGAAGACCCAGTACTTC. Residues: CASSSTELEKTQYF. The chain is built from TRBV7-8 and TRBJ2-5; D gene unclear. Trimming left V 4 bases short and J 6 bases short, with 15 bases between. The CDR3 covers 14 residues. Germline CDR1 reads SGHVS; CDR2 reads FQNEAQ.

As DNA, the CDR3 is TGTGCCACCCGTATCTCCACGAGCTCCTACGAGCAGTACTTC. As protein: CATRISTSSYEQYF. The chain combines TRBV2 with TRBJ2-7, with D unresolved. Germline V gives CDR1 SNHLY, CDR2 FYNNEI. The V end lost 10 bases, the J end lost 0 bases, and 16 bases lay between the germline ends. This CDR3 has 14 residues.

The rearrangement links TRBV7-2 to TRBJ2-3, with TRBD2 matching over 8 bases. Looked up from germline, CDR1 is SGHTA and CDR2 is FQGNSA. The CDR3 is 15 amino acids. Losses at the gene ends were 10 bases for V and 1 base for J; bases not matched to a gene: 10. This CDR3 reads CATTSGGAGTDTQYF. CDR3 DNA sequence: TGTGCCACTACATCGGGGGGGGCAGGCACAGATACGCAGTATTTT.

The chain recombines TRBV19 with TRBJ1-1; tentative D call: TRBD1 (6 bases). The V and J ends lost 6 bases and 3 bases respectively, with 17 bases between them. Germline lookup yields CDR1 LNHDA and CDR2 SQIVND (reference sequence). The CDR3 loop spans 15 amino acids. CDR3 in DNA: TGTGCCAGTAGAACACACAGGGTGGAGGACACTGAAGCTTTCTTT. Its protein product is CASRTHRVEDTEAFF.

The chain is built from TRBV3-1 (or the pseudogene TRBV3-2) and TRBJ2-1, with a possible D match to TRBD2 (5 bases). CDR3 length: 17 residues. V was trimmed by 4 bases and J by 0 bases, leaving 16 bases between them. CDR1 and CDR2 from the germline V gene are LGHDT and YNNKEL (reference sequence). CDR3 in amino acids: CASSPGFGLRSYNEQFF. CDR3 nucleotide sequence: TGTGCCAGCAGCCCCGGCTTTGGACTCCGCTCCTACAATGAGCAGTTCTTC.

V usage is TRBV12-3 or TRBV12-4 and J usage is TRBJ1-2; no firm D call. V was shortened by 0 bases and J by 13 bases, with 12 bases between the two germline ends. The CDR3 has 12 amino acids. The CDR3 reads CASSLAWEGGTF. In nucleotides, the CDR3 is TGTGCCAGCAGTTTAGCGTGGGAGGGAGGCACCTTC.

This clone was recorded only once. This chain uses TRBV5-1 with TRBJ1-3; 10 bases are a match to TRBD1. The ends lost 0 bases at V and 0 bases at J; junction bases unmatched: 3. CDR3 size: 17 residues. CDR1 and CDR2 from the germline V gene are SGHRS and YFSETQ. CDR3 amino acids: CASSLEGQGFSGNTIYF. The DNA of the CDR3 is TGCGCCAGCAGCTTGGAGGGACAGGGGTTCTCTGGAAACACCATATATTTT. Combining the CDR3 with reference TRBV5-1 and TRBJ1-3 gives the whole variable domain KAGVTQTPRYLIKTRGQQVTLSCSPISGHRSVSWYQQTPGQGLQFLFEYFSETQRNKGNFPGRFSGRQFSNSRSEMNVSTLELGDSALYLCASSLEGQGFSGNTIYFGEGSWLTVV.